Presented here are 21 T cell receptor beta chains from one specimen sequenced in a study of cytomegalovirus exposure and HLA in healthy donors. PCR involved 60 Vbeta and 13 Jbeta primers. Libraries were prepared by immunoSEQ multiplex PCR; TCRdb keeps only in-frame clonotypes and omits some of them. The sample contains 200,000 to 250,000 clones, about 74% of which appear only once. Sequencing used PBMCs. These receptor sequences come from a woman in her 30s in good health and CMV-seronegative.

This rearrangement joins TRBV14 to TRBJ1-1, with D possibly being TRBD1 (5 bases). The germline V gene encodes CDR1 SGHDN and CDR2 FVKESK. The CDR3 contains 14 residues. Trimming took 5 bases from V and 0 from J, leaving 10 bases between them. The CDR3 nucleotides are TGTGCCAGCAGCGGGGCAGGCCTGAACACTGAAGCTTTCTTT. As protein: CASSGAGLNTEAFF.

The genes are TRBV4-1 and TRBJ2-5, with 9 nucleotides matching TRBD2. J lost 2 bases, V lost 0 bases, and 13 bases had no gene match. This CDR3 spans 19 amino acids. The germline CDR1 and CDR2 sequences are MGHRA and YSYEKL. The CDR3 DNA is TGCGCCAGCAGCCAAGAGGGACTTAGAGCGGGGGGTCCACAAGAGACCCAGTACTTC. This codes for CASSQEGLRAGGPQETQYF.

Note on this clone: Sequence at one end of the junction differs from germline and may be a read error. The gene calls are TRBV7-9 and TRBJ2-7; D unclear. The length of the CDR3 is 12 residues. Germline V gene sequence: CDR1 SEHNR, CDR2 FQNEAQ (reference sequence). CDR3 protein: CSSSLTRYEQYF. For the CDR3, the DNA is TGTTCCAGCAGCCTTACGCGCTACGAGCAGTACTTC.

This clone has only a few counts. An end of the junction differs from the germline gene, which may be a read error. The chain uses TRBV10-3 and TRBJ1-2; no definite D call. Germline-derived CDR1 and CDR2 are ENHRY and SYGVKD. CDR3 length equals 15 residues. CDR3 nucleotides: TGTGCCAGCAGTCACCAGCTAGATAGTGGCTATGGCTACACCTTC. Encoded protein: CASSHQLDSGYGYTF.

V is TRBV6-5 and J is TRBJ2-1; 8 nucleotides match TRBD2. V shed 6 bases, J shed 9 bases, and the junction held 10 bases outside the gene matches. The CDR3 is made up of 14 amino acids. Germline V gives CDR1 MNHEY, CDR2 SVGAGI. In nucleotides, the CDR3 is TGTGCCAGCAGCTCAGCGGGAGTGGGCGGTGAGCAGTTCTTC. Amino acid sequence: CASSSAGVGGEQFF.

In the case of this clone: A read error is possible here, since a much larger clone lies one base away. The rearrangement joins TRBV6-5 to TRBJ2-2; 8 positions match TRBD1. The J call could be wrong; TRBJ1-3 is a better fit for the DNA end. The germline gives CDR1 MNHEY, CDR2 SVGAGI. The CDR3 is made up of 13 amino acids. The CDR3 nucleotides read TGTGCCATCAGTCAACAGGGGGGGAGCACCATATATTTT. Amino acid sequence: CAISQQGGSTIYF.

The chain has TRBV19 and TRBJ2-7; the D gene is possibly TRBD2 (6 bases). V lost 4 bases and J 2 bases, leaving 15 bases between the germline ends. Per the germline V gene, CDR1 is LNHDA and CDR2 is SQIVND (reference sequence). This CDR3 is 15 amino acids long. Here the CDR3 DNA reads TGTGCCAGTAGTACTTCCGGGAGAGGGCCCTACGAGCAGTACTTC. This translates into CASSTSGRGPYEQYF.

This sequence joins TRBV30 and TRBJ2-2, with TRBD1 identical over 8 bases. The length of the CDR3 is 15 residues. V lost 0 bases to trimming and J lost 6 bases; unmatched junction nucleotides: 6. From germline, CDR1 is GTSNPN and CDR2 SVGIG (reference sequence). The chain's CDR3 is CAWSVEDRVSGELFF. Here the CDR3 DNA reads TGTGCCTGGAGTGTAGAGGACAGGGTTTCCGGGGAGCTGTTTTTT.

The V call is TRBV11-3, the J call TRBJ2-5; D gene unclear. Between the trimmed V and J ends, which lost 5 bases and 2 bases, there was a span of 12 bases. Germline CDR1 reads SGHNT; CDR2 reads YENEEA. This CDR3 contains 14 residues. The CDR3 loop is CASSPYSFQETQYF. The CDR3 DNA reads TGTGCCAGCAGCCCATACTCCTTTCAAGAGACCCAGTACTTC.

The rearrangement joins TRBV5-1 to TRBJ2-3, with 10 bases identical to TRBD2. CDR3 length equals 16 residues. V gave up 1 base and J gave up 0 bases; unmatched junction bases: 2. Germline V CDR1 and CDR2: SGHRS, YFSETQ. The CDR3 region is CASSLLLAGSTDTQYF. CDR3 DNA: TGCGCCAGCAGCTTGCTACTAGCGGGGAGCACAGATACGCAGTATTTT.

This clone showed up just a few times. V usage is TRBV7-2 and J usage is TRBJ1-1, with D possibly TRBD1 on 6 matching bases. Looked up from germline, CDR1 is SGHTA and CDR2 is FQGNSA. This CDR3 has 14 amino acids. V lost 4 bases to trimming and J lost 1 base, with 10 bases between them. In DNA form, the CDR3 reads TGTGCCAGCAGCTCGGGACACACGAACACTGAAGCTTTCTTT. It yields the protein CASSSGHTNTEAFF.

V is TRBV6-1 and J is TRBJ2-7, with TRBD2 as a possible D gene (6 bases). Germline assignment: CDR1 MNHNS and CDR2 SASEGT. The CDR3 spans 12 residues. The V end was cut by 10 bases, the J end by 6 bases, with 16 bases between. CDR3 DNA: TGTGCCACCACATGGGGAGGTGTCGAGCAGTACTTC. This gives the protein CATTWGGVEQYF.

The J gene is TRBJ2-2, the V gene TRBV5-5; D possibly corresponds to TRBD1 (5 bases). V was trimmed by 0 bases and J by 5 bases, leaving 11 bases between them. Germline CDR1 is SGHKS and CDR2 is YYEKEE (reference sequence). This CDR3 contains 15 residues. CDR3 sequence: CASSLVGAGTGELFF. Here the CDR3 DNA reads TGTGCCAGCAGCTTGGTTGGGGCCGGAACCGGGGAGCTGTTTTTT.

V usage is TRBV6-5 and J usage is TRBJ2-1; possible D gene TRBD1, 6 bases. Germline V gives CDR1 MNHEY, CDR2 SVGAGI. The CDR3 totals 13 residues. V dropped 6 bases and J dropped 3 bases, with 9 bases sitting between them. In DNA, the CDR3 is TGTGCCAGCAGCCGGGACAACTACAATGAGCAGTTCTTC. Its translation is CASSRDNYNEQFF.

The chain couples TRBV18 to TRBJ2-1, with 13 bases lining up with TRBD2. Trimming took 0 bases from V and 3 from J; bases not matched to a gene: 2. Germline V lookup: CDR1 KGHSH, CDR2 LQKENI. The CDR3 is made up of 17 amino acids. This CDR3 is CASSPPTSGGDYNEQFF. The CDR3, as DNA: TGTGCCAGCTCACCACCCACTAGCGGGGGGGACTACAATGAGCAGTTCTTC. Combining the CDR3 with reference TRBV18 and TRBJ2-1 gives the whole variable domain NAGVMQNPRHLVRRRGQEARLRCSPMKGHSHVYWYRQLPEEGLKFMVYLQKENIIDESGMPKERFSAEFPKEGPSILRIQQVVRGDSAAYFCASSPPTSGGDYNEQFFGPGTRLTVL.

V gene TRBV5-1 combines with J gene TRBJ1-4, with TRBD1 as a possible D gene (5 bases). CDR1 SGHRS and CDR2 YFSETQ come from the germline V gene. Trimming shortened V by 2 bases and J by 3 bases, and 11 bases separated the two germline ends. The CDR3 spans 15 residues. DNA of the CDR3: TGCGCCAGCAGCTTAGAAGGGGTTGCTAATGAAAAACTGTTTTTT. It specifies CASSLEGVANEKLFF.

This clone was detected a few times. The rearrangement joins TRBV19 to TRBJ2-1, with 8 positions matching TRBD2. There are 14 residues in the CDR3. The germline gives CDR1 LNHDA, CDR2 SQIVND (reference sequence). The V segment lost 6 bases and the J segment 4 bases; nucleotides outside the gene matches: 5. The CDR3 protein is CASRTSGAYNEQFF. The CDR3 DNA reads TGTGCCAGTAGAACTAGCGGAGCTTACAATGAGCAGTTCTTC.

The chain is built from TRBV5-5 and TRBJ1-2; a possible D gene is TRBD1 (5 bases). CDR1 is SGHKS, CDR2 YYEKEE, per germline (reference sequence). The CDR3 extends over 16 amino acids. V was trimmed by 4 bases and J by 2 bases, leaving 18 bases between them. The CDR3 spells CASSLYRQRQNYGYTF. The CDR3 nucleotides are TGTGCCAGCAGCCTCTATCGACAGAGACAAAACTATGGCTACACCTTC.

This sequence joins TRBV6-5 and TRBJ1-2, with D possibly being TRBD1 (5 bases). The length of the CDR3 is 16 residues. Germline CDR1 and CDR2: MNHEY and SVGAGI. V lost 4 bases to trimming and J lost 0 bases, with 15 bases between them. The chain's CDR3 is CASSSKGAPTNYGYTF. The CDR3 DNA is TGTGCCAGCAGTTCAAAAGGGGCTCCTACTAACTATGGCTACACCTTC.

The rearrangement uses TRBV2 and TRBJ2-2; D might be TRBD1 (5 bases). Per the germline V gene, CDR1 is SNHLY and CDR2 is FYNNEI. The V and J ends lost 6 bases and 4 bases respectively, with 9 bases between them. The CDR3 loop spans 13 amino acids. As DNA, the CDR3 is TGTGCCAGCAGGACAGATTTCACCGGGGAGCTGTTTTTT. The encoded protein is CASRTDFTGELFF.

The gene calls are TRBV18 and TRBJ2-1, with unresolved D. Germline V gives CDR1 KGHSH, CDR2 LQKENI. With 3 bases removed from V and 9 bases from J, the gap between germline ends came to 15 bases. The CDR3 runs 14 residues. The DNA of the CDR3 is TGTGCCAGCTCACCCCCTTCGTTAGCCGGTGAGCAGTTCTTC. Its protein is CASSPPSLAGEQFF.